The TCR beta chain described here comes from a study of cytotoxic CD8 clonotypes in ibrutinib-treated CLL (dated by TCRdb to the early 2020s). In terms of the full investigation: The cohort was composed of roughly ten relapsed/refractory and approximately 14 treatment-naive patients; IGHV unmutated status was identified in 17 patients. Cryopreserved peripheral blood mononuclear cells were obtained before treatment, at response, and at either sustained remission or disease progression. Samples averaged about 260,000 productive templates and tens of thousands of productive rearrangements. Response samples were taken after a median of 12 months on treatment, ranging from roughly 6 to 36 months. Patients were still on ibrutinib when every remission and progressive disease sample was collected. Responses were partial in approximately 24 patients and complete in 2; after median about 70 months follow-up, about 14 stayed in remission and about 12 progressed. Longitudinal samples were obtainable from about 30% of the 86 participants in the trial.

Trimmed from V: 0 bases; trimmed from J: 4 bases; junction bases lacking a gene match: 6. From cysteine to phenylalanine, the CDR3 is 16 amino acids long. The CDR3 DNA has 48 bases and is translated from base 1. The germline V gene provides CDR1 SGDLS and CDR2 YYNGEE. This clone appeared once. What antigen it recognizes has not been identified. The sample holds no much larger clone one base away, and base qualities are not on file. Broad study findings and their caveats: Sampling times were not matched between sustained-remission and progressing patients, and lymph node repertoires were not studied. Baseline clonality exceeded that of age-matched healthy donors and correlated strongly with circulating CD8+ T-cell counts. Clonality rose at ibrutinib response, remained stable during sustained remission, and dropped back toward baseline at progression. Public clonotypes were rare and either shrank or stayed stable during treatment, and the rise in clonality at ibrutinib response reflected expansion of private clonotypes.

The goal of deep resolution MiSeq sequencing was a depth between 1 in 1 million and 1 in 200,000 T cells, and coverage averaged 10x per clonotype. The immunoSEQ hsTCRB Kit was used to generate TCR beta libraries. The paper's data handling went like this. ImmunoSEQ Data Assistant and ImmunoSEQ Analyzer were used for data analysis, and V, D and J genes were assigned according to IMGT definitions. Clonality, with values ranging from 0 to 1, was calculated as one minus the normalized Shannon entropy of productive rearrangement frequencies. Public clonotype analysis was restricted to overrepresented clonotypes comprising at least 0.05% of each patient's repertoire. Repertoires from approximately 12 age-matched healthy donors in immuneACCESS were used as clonality controls. Not all clones reach the TCRdb copy of this immuneACCESS table, which keeps in-frame sequences only. Checked studies attribute under half of the gap to unresolved V genes and leave the rest unexplained. V and J calls and clone size come straight from that table; D and trimming were deduced from the DNA. This sample holds about 68,000 clones; about two thirds were observed only once. The top ten constitute roughly 6% of the sample.

The time point label on this specimen signifies: approximately eleven months on ibrutinib. Roughly 2 micrograms of genomic DNA were extracted from cryopreserved PBMCs for TCR beta library preparation. Longitudinal blood samples from CLL patients on ibrutinib monotherapy underwent high-throughput TCR beta sequencing. The patients took part in an open-label, single-center phase 2 trial of ibrutinib monotherapy. This sequence originates from a human donor with chronic lymphocytic leukemia. The specimen comprised PBMCs, sampled after 12 months of ibrutinib treatment. The sequence joins TRBV9 to TRBJ1-3; 8 bases in the middle match TRBD1. The nucleotide sequence is given as TGTGCCAGCAGCGTAGGGGACACAGGGGGAGGAAACACCATATATTTT. The encoded protein is CASSVGDTGGGNTIYF.